This entry is about one TCR beta chain. Its antigen is not identified. At one boundary the junction diverges from the germline segment, which might be a read error. This sample was included in a study of cytomegalovirus exposure and HLA in healthy donors. Study-level findings and limits: More clonal expansion characterized HLA-associated TCR beta chains than equally common others in a later analysis. An analysis done earlier found most TCR beta V segments productive about 90% or about 30% of the time.

Both 60 Vbeta primers and 13 Jbeta primers went into the PCR. Generated by immunoSEQ multiplex PCR, the TCRdb table keeps only in-frame clones and is missing some. The repertoire consists of nearly 200,000 clones, with around 86% occurring once and the leading ten covering 1% to 1.5%. Germline V gene sequence: CDR1 MNHEY, CDR2 SMNVEV (reference sequence). CDR3 length: 15 residues. The receptor was isolated from a man aged 25 to 40 in good health and CMV-seronegative. Sequenced sample: PBMCs. J is TRBJ2-4 and V is TRBV27, with 9 bases identical to TRBD1. The DNA of the CDR3 is TGTGCCAGCAGTTACAGGGGGCTATCCAAAAACAGTCAGTACTTC. Translation gives CASSYRGLSKNSQYF.